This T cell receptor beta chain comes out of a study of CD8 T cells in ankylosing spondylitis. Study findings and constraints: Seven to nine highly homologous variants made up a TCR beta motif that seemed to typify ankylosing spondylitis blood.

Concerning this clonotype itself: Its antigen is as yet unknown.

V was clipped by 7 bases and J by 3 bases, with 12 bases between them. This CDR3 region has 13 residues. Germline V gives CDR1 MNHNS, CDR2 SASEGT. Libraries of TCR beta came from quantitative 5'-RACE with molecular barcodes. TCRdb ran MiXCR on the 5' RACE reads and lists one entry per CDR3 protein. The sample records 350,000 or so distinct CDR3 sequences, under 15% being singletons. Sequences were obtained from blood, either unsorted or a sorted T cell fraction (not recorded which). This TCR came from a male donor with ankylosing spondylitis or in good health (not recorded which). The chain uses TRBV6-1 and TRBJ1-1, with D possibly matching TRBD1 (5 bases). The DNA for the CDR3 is TGTGCCAGCATCCAGGGAAGGGACACTGAAGCTTTCTTT. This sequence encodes CASIQGRDTEAFF.